The 9 T cell receptor beta chains in this list originate from one sample, sequenced in a study of regulatory T cells in long-lasting Graves disease. iRepertoire HTBI primers and Arm-PCR of CDR3 regions built TCR beta libraries. One entry per CDR3 protein results from TCRdb running MiXCR on the multiplex PCR reads. The data contain roughly 430,000 distinct CDR3 sequences, 16% of them singletons. Time point here: newly diagnosed GD, antithyroid drugs for less than 3 months. The TCR library was prepared using RNA isolated from PBMCs. These records were also assigned to another study, of T cells in Graves' hyperthyroidism and ophthalmopathy.

The starting material was peripheral blood mononuclear cells (PBMCs), obtained at new diagnosis, from a patient treated with antithyroid drugs. These TCRs come from a woman aged 25 to 39 with Graves disease.

This rearrangement joins TRBV28 to TRBJ2-4, with 8 bases matching TRBD2. Germline CDR1 and CDR2: MDHEN and SYDVKM. This CDR3 is 14 amino acids long. J lost 12 bases, V lost 6 bases, and 13 bases had no gene match. The CDR3 coding sequence is TGTGCCAGCAGAGTTGCCGGCAGCGGGAGCAGTCAGTACTTC. Amino acid sequence: CASRVAGSGSSQYF.

The chain combines TRBV13 with TRBJ2-6; TRBD1 matches at 7 bases. The CDR3 has 17 amino acids. Unmatched junction bases numbered 4, after V lost 1 base and J lost 1 base. Germline V CDR1 and CDR2: PRHDT, FYEKMQ (reference sequence). Here the CDR3 DNA reads TGTGCCAGCAGCTTAGCCATACAGGGGTCTGGGGCCAACGTCCTGACTTTC. This translates into CASSLAIQGSGANVLTF.

The sample holds a few counts of this clonotype. CDR3 amino acids: CASSKRLAKNIQYF. CDR3 sequence (DNA): TGTGCCAGCAGTAAGCGGTTAGCCAAAAACATTCAGTACTTC. The chain joins TRBV13 to TRBJ2-4; D perhaps matches TRBD2 (5 bases). Trimming stripped 6 bases from V and 0 bases from J, with 9 bases between. The CDR3 is made up of 14 amino acids. Per the germline V gene, CDR1 is PRHDT and CDR2 is FYEKMQ (reference sequence).

Comment on this clonotype: A read error may explain this, as a much larger clone is one base away. The V call is TRBV7-9, the J call TRBJ2-7; possibly TRBD2 for D (5 bases). Germline V gene data show CDR1 as SEHNR and CDR2 as FQNEAQ (reference sequence). This CDR3 spans 15 amino acids. V was shortened by 1 base and J by 5 bases, with 15 bases between the two germline ends. The CDR3 nucleotides are TGTGCCAGCAGCTTAGGGGCCCTTCAGGAGGACGAGCAGTACTTC. It yields the protein CASSLGALQEDEQYF.

This clonotype was found many times. The V call is TRBV12-3 or TRBV12-4, the J call TRBJ1-3, with 11 nucleotides matching TRBD1. The CDR3 sequence is 19 residues long. The V and J ends lost 5 bases and 0 bases, in that order; junction bases with no gene match: 12. The CDR3 region is CASSHWTGGFSSSGNTIYF. Here the CDR3 DNA reads TGTGCCAGCAGTCATTGGACAGGGGGCTTTTCAAGCTCTGGAAACACCATATATTTT.

Turning to this clonotype: Possible read error: a much larger clone is one base away. The rearrangement uses TRBV7-9 and TRBJ2-2, with D tentatively TRBD1 (6 bases). CDR3 length: 18 amino acids. Germline CDR1 and CDR2: SEHNR and FQNEAQ (reference sequence). CDR3 loop: CAGSWATGSPRNTGELFF. For the CDR3, the DNA is TGTGCCGGCAGCTGGGCAACAGGGAGCCCTCGAAACACCGGGGAGCTGTTTTTT.

The chain employs TRBV5-1 and TRBJ1-2; the D is unclear. The germline gives CDR1 SGHRS, CDR2 YFSETQ. Trimming left V 0 bases short and J 4 bases short, with 7 bases between. CDR3 length equals 13 residues. CDR3 nucleotides: TGCGCCAGCAGCTTGGAGGAGATCTATGGCTACACCTTC. This gives the protein CASSLEEIYGYTF.

This clonotype was picked up many times. The chain employs TRBV7-2 and TRBJ1-5, with a possible D match to TRBD1 (5 bases). The germline V and J ends were trimmed by 5 bases and 6 bases, with 8 bases remaining between them. This CDR3 has 12 residues. CDR1 is SGHTA and CDR2 is FQGNSA in the germline V gene. The CDR3 is CASSPGGQPQHF. The CDR3 DNA is TGTGCCAGCAGCCCGGGGGGTCAGCCCCAGCATTTT.

This clonotype was counted ten times or more. The V gene is TRBV5-1, the J gene TRBJ2-1; TRBD2 matches 13 bases. This CDR3 is 16 amino acids long. Trimming at V came to 4 bases and at J to 8 bases, leaving 9 bases not matched to a gene. Germline CDR1 reads SGHRS; CDR2 reads YFSETQ. The CDR3 here is CASSLLTSGRAYEQFF. CDR3 nucleotides: TGCGCCAGCAGCCTCCTCACTAGCGGGAGGGCCTATGAGCAGTTCTTC.